This T cell receptor beta chain was found in a study of neoadjuvant anti-PD-1 for oral cavity cancer. Overall study context: Nivolumab at 3 mg/kg was mostly given biweekly, three to four doses, pre-surgery.

Concerning this clone itself: Its antigen is unknown.

Study-level points and caveats: Pretreatment Treg/Th17 ratio correlated inversely with post-treatment tumor clonality.

CDR3 length: 13 residues. Germline V gene lookup returns CDR1 SGHAT and CDR2 FQNNGV. With 5 bases clipped from V and 5 bases from J, the junction kept 4 bases outside the gene matches. Six replicates per PBMC sample, mostly from 480 ng of genomic DNA. Only in-frame clones appear in the TCRdb table, and some are missing; sequencing was by immunoSEQ multiplex PCR. The sample includes 15,000 to 20,000 clones, around 76% seen only once; the top ten take 2.7%. This receptor was taken from a person between 40 and 80 years old with oral cavity squamous cell carcinoma. Source: PBMCs, taken before nivolumab (anti-PD-1) treatment. The genes are TRBV11-2 and TRBJ2-7, with TRBD1 matching over 9 bases. The CDR3 bases are TGTGCCAGCAGCCGGGACAGGGTAAACGAGCAGTACTTC. Translating gives CASSRDRVNEQYF.